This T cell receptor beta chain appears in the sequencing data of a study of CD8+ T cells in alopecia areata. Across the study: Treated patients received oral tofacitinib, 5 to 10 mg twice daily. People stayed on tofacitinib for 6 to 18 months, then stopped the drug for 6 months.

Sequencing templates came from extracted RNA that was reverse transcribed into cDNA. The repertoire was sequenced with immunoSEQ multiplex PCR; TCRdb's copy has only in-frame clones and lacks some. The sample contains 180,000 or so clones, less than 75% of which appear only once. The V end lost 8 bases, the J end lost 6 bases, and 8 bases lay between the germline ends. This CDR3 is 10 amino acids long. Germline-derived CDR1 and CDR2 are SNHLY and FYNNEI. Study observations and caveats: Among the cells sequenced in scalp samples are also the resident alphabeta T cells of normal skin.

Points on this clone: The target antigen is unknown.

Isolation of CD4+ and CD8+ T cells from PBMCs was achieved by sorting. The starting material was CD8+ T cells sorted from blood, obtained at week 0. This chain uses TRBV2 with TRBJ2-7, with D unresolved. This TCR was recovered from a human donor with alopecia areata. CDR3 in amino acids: CASSGFEQYF. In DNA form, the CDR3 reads TGTGCCAGCTCTGGTTTCGAGCAGTACTTC.